What follows are 8 T cell receptor beta chains derived from one specimen sequenced in a study of T cell repertoires in cytomegalovirus infection. TCRdb reprocessed the reads via MiXCR and lists one record per CDR3 protein. The sample records around 630,000 distinct CDR3 sequences, roughly 26% being singletons. Material for sequencing was CD8+ T cells from PBMCs. These receptors were taken from a human donor in good health (CMV status not recorded). Some clones in this sample may be carry-over from other donors' samples.

The sample holds a few counts of this clonotype. This chain uses TRBV12-3 or TRBV12-4 with TRBJ2-1; D could derive from TRBD1 or TRBD2 (6 bases each). The V end was cut by 3 bases, the J end by 7 bases, with 19 bases between. The CDR3 consists of 16 residues. CDR3 protein: CASSFGEPGAVNEQFF. In DNA, the CDR3 is TGTGCCAGCAGTTTCGGGGAACCGGGGGCTGTTAATGAGCAGTTCTTC.

The sample holds one count of this clonotype. This chain joins TRBV20-1 and TRBJ1-4; TRBD1 is a possible D gene (6 bases). CDR1 DFQATT and CDR2 SNEGSKA come from the germline V gene (reference sequence). There are 17 residues in the CDR3. V was clipped by 0 bases and J by 8 bases, with 22 bases between them. In nucleotides, the CDR3 is TGCAGTGCTAGAGAGGGGGGCGGCGAAGGAGCCCCGGAAAAACTGTTTTTT. Its protein is CSAREGGGEGAPEKLFF.

The V and J genes are TRBV7-2 and TRBJ2-7, with 8 bases identical to TRBD2. With V trimmed by 4 bases and J by 6 bases, 8 bases remained unmatched. The CDR3 totals 14 residues. CDR1 SGHTA and CDR2 FQGNSA come from the germline V gene. Here the CDR3 DNA reads TGTGCCAGCAGCTCCTTCGGCGGGGGGTCCGAGCAGTACGTC. Its protein product is CASSSFGGGSEQYV.

The chain employs TRBV25-1 and TRBJ1-3; no reliable D call. Germline assignment: CDR1 MGHDK and CDR2 SYGVNS. V was pared by 4 bases and J by 4 bases, with 11 bases between. There are 14 residues in the CDR3. CDR3 sequence reads: CASSGWLSGNTIYF. Written as DNA, the CDR3 is TGTGCCAGCAGTGGTTGGCTCTCAGGAAACACCATATATTTT.

DNA of the CDR3: TGTGCCAGCAGCCCTCGGGGCAGGGGACCTCTATACGAGCAGTACGTC. This translates into CASSPRGRGPLYEQYV. The rearrangement uses TRBV28 and TRBJ2-7; D is perhaps TRBD1 (6 bases). The CDR3 length is 16 residues. V gave up 6 bases and J gave up 4 bases, with 22 bases separating them. Germline CDR1 reads MDHEN; CDR2 reads SYDVKM.

This clonotype showed up just a few times. The rearrangement uses TRBV5-4 and TRBJ2-3; D is unresolved. CDR3 length equals 15 residues. V was shortened by 1 base and J by 5 bases, with 14 bases between the two germline ends. Germline loops: CDR1 SGHNT, CDR2 YYREEE (reference sequence). The CDR3 DNA reads TGTGCCAGCAGCTTGCCGGACCTACTGCAAGATACGCAGTATTTT. It yields the protein CASSLPDLLQDTQYF.

This clonotype was detected once. One junction end does not reproduce the germline sequence, and a read error may be involved. The CDR3, as DNA: TGTGCCAGCAGTTACTCAGAGGCCTTCTCTGGGGCCAACGTCCTGATTTTC. Protein product: CASSYSEAFSGANVLIF. The chain recombines TRBV6-2 or TRBV6-3 with TRBJ2-6; maybe TRBD1 (5 bases). The CDR3 runs 17 residues. Germline lookup yields CDR1 MNHEY and CDR2 SVGEGT.

This clonotype has a count of ten or more. The rearrangement links TRBV6-4 to TRBJ2-1; TRBD1 matches 9 bases. The CDR3 loop spans 17 amino acids. The germline gives CDR1 MRHNA, CDR2 SNTAGT. V was clipped by 8 bases and J by 6 bases; unmatched bases: 17. CDR3 loop: CASPFPLPGQGSNEQFF. In nucleotides, the CDR3 is TGTGCCAGCCCCTTCCCCTTACCGGGACAGGGAAGCAATGAGCAGTTCTTC.